The rows below give T cell receptor beta chains drawn from one sample of a study of response to subunit inactivated influenza vaccine. TCRdb reprocessed the RT-PCR reads via MiXCR and lists one record per CDR3 protein. Of around 300,000 distinct CDR3 sequences listed, about 20% are singletons. The material sequenced was PBMCs from blood, taken 21 months after vaccination. These receptor sequences come from a man aged 45 to 70 who received an inactivated influenza vaccine. Both conserved end residues are part of each CDR3. The order of the fields is J gene, D gene, V gene, clone size, CDR3 protein, CDR3 DNA. A D gene is named only where the DNA matches it firmly. Some rows have no size entry. The others give once, few or many, or a class for an expanded clone.

>TRBJ1-4|.|TRBV5-1|few
CASSLGSVGNEKLFF
TGCGCCAGCAGCTTGGGATCGGTGGGGAATGAAAAACTGTTTTTT
>TRBJ1-5|.|TRBV4-1|few
CASSQAPGLRLNQPQHF
TGCGCCAGCAGCCAAGCTCCGGGGCTCAGACTGAATCAGCCCCAGCATTTT
>TRBJ2-4|TRBD2|TRBV12-3/TRBV12-4|few
CASSTYSGRKNIQYF
TGTGCCAGCAGTACTTATAGCGGGAGGAAAAACATTCAGTACTTC
>TRBJ2-7|TRBD2|TRBV5-1|.
CASSVPGLAGGPHEQYF
TGCGCCAGCAGCGTACCGGGACTAGCGGGAGGGCCACACGAGCAGTACTTC
>TRBJ2-5|TRBD2|TRBV9|few
CASSVAGGPGETQYF
TGTGCCAGCAGCGTAGCGGGAGGGCCTGGGGAGACCCAGTACTTC
>TRBJ2-7|TRBD2|TRBV12-3/TRBV12-4|.
CASSFQRGGDEQYF
TGTGCCAGCAGTTTCCAGCGGGGGGGTGACGAGCAGTACTTC
>TRBJ1-5|TRBD1|TRBV7-2|.
CASSSMTGGSQPQHF
TGTGCCAGCAGCTCCATGACAGGGGGCTCTCAGCCCCAGCATTTT
>TRBJ2-3|TRBD1|TRBV27|few
CASSYGTATDTQYF
TGTGCCAGCAGTTACGGGACAGCCACAGATACGCAGTATTTT
>TRBJ2-1|.|TRBV7-2|.
CASSQGPYNEQFF
TGTGCCAGCAGCCAGGGACCATACAATGAGCAGTTCTTC
>TRBJ2-7|.|TRBV6-2/TRBV6-3|.
CASSPRTVYEQYF
TGTGCCAGCAGTCCTCGGACAGTCTACGAGCAGTACTTC
>TRBJ2-6|.|TRBV6-2/TRBV6-3|few
CASSYVASGANVLTF
TGTGCCAGCAGTTACGTCGCGTCTGGGGCCAACGTCCTGACTTTC
>TRBJ1-6|.|TRBV7-8|.
CASSPTRTSSYNSPLHF
TGTGCCAGCAGCCCAACACGGACCAGCTCCTATAATTCACCCCTCCACTTT
>TRBJ1-1|.|TRBV20-1|.
CSASGGRGMSTEAFF
TGCAGTGCTAGCGGGGGGCGGGGCATGAGCACTGAAGCTTTCTTT
>TRBJ2-5|TRBD2|TRBV11-1|.
CASRPRGLVAGGLEETQYF
TGTGCCAGCAGACCCAGAGGTTTGGTAGCGGGAGGCTTAGAAGAGACCCAGTACTTC
>TRBJ1-1|.|TRBV20-1|.
CSARDGGMNTEAFF
TGCAGTGCTAGAGATGGGGGCATGAACACTGAAGCTTTCTTT